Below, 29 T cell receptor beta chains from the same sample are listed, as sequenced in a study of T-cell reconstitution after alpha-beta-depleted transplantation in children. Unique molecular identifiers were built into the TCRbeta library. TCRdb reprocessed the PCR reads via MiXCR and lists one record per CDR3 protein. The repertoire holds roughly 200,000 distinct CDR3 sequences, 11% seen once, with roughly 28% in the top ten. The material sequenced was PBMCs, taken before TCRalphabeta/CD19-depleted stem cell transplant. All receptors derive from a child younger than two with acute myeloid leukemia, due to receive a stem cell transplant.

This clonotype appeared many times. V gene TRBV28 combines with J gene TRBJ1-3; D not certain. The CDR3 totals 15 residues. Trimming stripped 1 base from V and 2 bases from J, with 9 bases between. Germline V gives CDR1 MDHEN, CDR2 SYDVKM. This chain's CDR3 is CASSLLDLTGNTIYF. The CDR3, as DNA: TGTGCCAGCAGTTTATTGGACTTAACTGGAAACACCATATATTTT.

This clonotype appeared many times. CDR3 sequence: CASRPVPPDTGELFF. The CDR3 nucleotides are TGCGCCAGCAGGCCGGTCCCACCGGACACCGGGGAGCTGTTTTTT. The genes are TRBV5-1 and TRBJ2-2; D is unresolved. The germline V gene has CDR1 SGHRS and CDR2 YFSETQ. The V end lost 5 bases, the J end lost 3 bases, and 14 bases lay between the germline ends. The CDR3 length is 15 residues.

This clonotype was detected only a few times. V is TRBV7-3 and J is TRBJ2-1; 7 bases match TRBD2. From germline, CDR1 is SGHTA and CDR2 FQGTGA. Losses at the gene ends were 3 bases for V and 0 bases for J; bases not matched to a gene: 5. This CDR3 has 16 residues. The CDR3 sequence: CASSLSGASSYNEQFF. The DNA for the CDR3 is TGTGCCAGCAGCTTGAGCGGGGCAAGCTCCTACAATGAGCAGTTCTTC.

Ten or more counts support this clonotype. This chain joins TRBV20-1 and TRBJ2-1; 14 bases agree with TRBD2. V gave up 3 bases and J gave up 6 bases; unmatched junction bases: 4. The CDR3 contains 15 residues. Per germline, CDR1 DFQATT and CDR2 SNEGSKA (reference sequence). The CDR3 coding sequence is TGCAGTGCTAGGACTAGCGGGAGGGCTGGCAATGAGCAGTTCTTC. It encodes CSARTSGRAGNEQFF.

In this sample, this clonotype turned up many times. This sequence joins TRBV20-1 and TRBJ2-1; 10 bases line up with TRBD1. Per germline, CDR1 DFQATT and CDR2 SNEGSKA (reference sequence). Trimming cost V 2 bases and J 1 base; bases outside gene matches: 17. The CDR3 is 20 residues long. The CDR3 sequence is CSARHKGRQGAVSSYNEQFF. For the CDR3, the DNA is TGCAGTGCTAGACACAAGGGGCGACAGGGGGCAGTTAGTTCCTACAATGAGCAGTTCTTC.

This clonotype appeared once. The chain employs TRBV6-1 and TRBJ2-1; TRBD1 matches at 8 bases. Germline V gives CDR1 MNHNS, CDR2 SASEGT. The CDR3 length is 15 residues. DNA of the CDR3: TGTGCAGGCCGACAGGGGCTGTTAGGGTACAATGAGCAGTTCTTC. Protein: CAGRQGLLGYNEQFF.

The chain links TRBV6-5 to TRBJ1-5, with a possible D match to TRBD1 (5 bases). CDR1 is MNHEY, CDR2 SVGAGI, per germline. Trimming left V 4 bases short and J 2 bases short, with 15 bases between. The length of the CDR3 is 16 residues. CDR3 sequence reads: CASSFGGGFGNQPQHF. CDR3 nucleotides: TGTGCCAGCAGTTTTGGTGGGGGGTTCGGCAATCAGCCCCAGCATTTT.

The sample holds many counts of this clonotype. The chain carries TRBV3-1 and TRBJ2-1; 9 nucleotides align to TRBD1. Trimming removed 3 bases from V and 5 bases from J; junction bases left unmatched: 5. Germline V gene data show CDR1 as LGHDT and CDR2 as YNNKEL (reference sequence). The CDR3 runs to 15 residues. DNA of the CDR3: TGTGCCAGCAGCCACGACAGGGGGAGGAACAATGAGCAGTTCTTC. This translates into CASSHDRGRNNEQFF.

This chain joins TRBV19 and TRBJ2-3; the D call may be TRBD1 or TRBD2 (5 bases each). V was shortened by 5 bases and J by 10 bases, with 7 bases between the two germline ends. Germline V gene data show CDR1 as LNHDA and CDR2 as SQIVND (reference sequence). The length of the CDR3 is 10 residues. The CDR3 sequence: CASSGTAQYF. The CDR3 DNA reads TGTGCCAGTAGTGGGACCGCGCAGTATTTT.

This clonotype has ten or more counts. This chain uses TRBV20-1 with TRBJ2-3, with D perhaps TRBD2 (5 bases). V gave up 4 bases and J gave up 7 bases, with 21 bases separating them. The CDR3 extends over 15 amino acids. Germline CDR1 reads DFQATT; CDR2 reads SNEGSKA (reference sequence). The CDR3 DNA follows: TGCAGTGCTAACCGAGGACTTTCCGCAGTTAATACGCAGTATTTT. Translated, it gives CSANRGLSAVNTQYF.

Written as DNA, the CDR3 is TGTGCCAGCAGCTTGAGGGGACAAAACTATGGCTACACCTTC. Translation: CASSLRGQNYGYTF. This chain joins TRBV7-9 and TRBJ1-2, with a tentative D call TRBD1 (6 bases). This CDR3 is 14 amino acids long. V lost 3 bases and J 2 bases, leaving 10 bases between the germline ends. Germline V gene sequence: CDR1 SEHNR, CDR2 FQNEAQ (reference sequence).

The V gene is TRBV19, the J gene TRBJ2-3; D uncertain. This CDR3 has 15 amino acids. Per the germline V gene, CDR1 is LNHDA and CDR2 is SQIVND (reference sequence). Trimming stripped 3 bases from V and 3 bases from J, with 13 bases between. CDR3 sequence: CASSIAVVVTDTQYF. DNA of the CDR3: TGTGCCAGTAGTATTGCAGTTGTTGTAACAGATACGCAGTATTTT.

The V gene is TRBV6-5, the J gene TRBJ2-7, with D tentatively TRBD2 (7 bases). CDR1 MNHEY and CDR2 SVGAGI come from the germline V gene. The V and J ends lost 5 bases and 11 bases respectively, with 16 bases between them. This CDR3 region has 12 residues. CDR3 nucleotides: TGTGCCAGCAGTCGACCTGGGGGGGCGAAGTACTTC. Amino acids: CASSRPGGAKYF.

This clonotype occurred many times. DNA of the CDR3: TGTGCCAGCAGAGGAGCGGGAAACTACGAGCAGTACTTC. Translating gives CASRGAGNYEQYF. This chain links TRBV7-6 with TRBJ2-7; 7 bases align to TRBD2. The trim removed 6 bases at V and 3 bases at J, leaving 5 bases unmatched. This CDR3 spans 13 amino acids. The germline CDR1 and CDR2 sequences are SGHVS and FNYEAQ.

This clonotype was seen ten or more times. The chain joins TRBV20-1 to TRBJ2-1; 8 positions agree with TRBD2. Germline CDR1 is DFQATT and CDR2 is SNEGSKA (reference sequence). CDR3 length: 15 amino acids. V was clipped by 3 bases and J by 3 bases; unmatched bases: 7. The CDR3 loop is CSASSGAGDYNEQFF. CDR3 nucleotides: TGCAGTGCTAGCTCAGGAGCGGGGGACTACAATGAGCAGTTCTTC.

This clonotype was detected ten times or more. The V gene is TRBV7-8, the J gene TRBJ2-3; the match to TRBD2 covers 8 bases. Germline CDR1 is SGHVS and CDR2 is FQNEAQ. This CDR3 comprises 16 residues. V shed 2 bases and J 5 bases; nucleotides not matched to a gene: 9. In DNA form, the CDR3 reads TGTGCCAGCAGCTTATCCGAGCGGGAGTGGGAAGATACGCAGTATTTT. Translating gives CASSLSEREWEDTQYF.

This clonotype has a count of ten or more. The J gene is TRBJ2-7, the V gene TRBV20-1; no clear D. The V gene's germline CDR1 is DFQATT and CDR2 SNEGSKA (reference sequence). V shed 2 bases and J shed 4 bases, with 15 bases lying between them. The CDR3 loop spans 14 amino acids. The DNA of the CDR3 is TGCAGTGCTAGATCACCAGCTACGTCGTACGAGCAGTACTTC. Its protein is CSARSPATSYEQYF.

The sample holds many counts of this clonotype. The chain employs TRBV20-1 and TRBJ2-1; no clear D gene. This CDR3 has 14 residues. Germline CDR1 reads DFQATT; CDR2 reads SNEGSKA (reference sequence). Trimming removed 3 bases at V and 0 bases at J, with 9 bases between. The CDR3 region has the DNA TGCAGTGCTAGTGGCGGCCTCTCCTACAATGAGCAGTTCTTC. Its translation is CSASGGLSYNEQFF.

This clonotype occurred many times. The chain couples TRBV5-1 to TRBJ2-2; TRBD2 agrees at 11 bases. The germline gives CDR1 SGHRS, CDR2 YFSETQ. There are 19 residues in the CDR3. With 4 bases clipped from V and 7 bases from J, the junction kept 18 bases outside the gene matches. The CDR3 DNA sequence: TGCGCCAGCAGCGCTAAGCCTTACCCCGGGACTAGCGGAAGCGGGGAGCTGTTTTTT. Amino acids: CASSAKPYPGTSGSGELFF.

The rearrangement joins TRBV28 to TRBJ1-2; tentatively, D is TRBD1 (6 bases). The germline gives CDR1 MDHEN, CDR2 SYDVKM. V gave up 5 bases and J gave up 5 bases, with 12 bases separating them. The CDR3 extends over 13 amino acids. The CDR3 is CASSPGHHYGYTF. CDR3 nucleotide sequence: TGTGCCAGCAGTCCGGGACACCATTATGGCTACACCTTC.

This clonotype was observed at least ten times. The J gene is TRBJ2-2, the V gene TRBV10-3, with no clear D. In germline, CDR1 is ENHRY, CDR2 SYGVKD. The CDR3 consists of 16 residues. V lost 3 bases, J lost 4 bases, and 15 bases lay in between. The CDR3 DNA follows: TGTGCCATCAGTGAATGGAAGGGCGGCGGCACCGGGGAGCTGTTTTTT. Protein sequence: CAISEWKGGGTGELFF.

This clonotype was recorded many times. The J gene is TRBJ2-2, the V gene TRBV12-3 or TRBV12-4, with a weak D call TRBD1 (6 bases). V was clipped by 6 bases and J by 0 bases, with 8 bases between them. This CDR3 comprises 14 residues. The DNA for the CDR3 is TGTGCCAGCAGATGGGACACGAACACCGGGGAGCTGTTTTTT. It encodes CASRWDTNTGELFF.

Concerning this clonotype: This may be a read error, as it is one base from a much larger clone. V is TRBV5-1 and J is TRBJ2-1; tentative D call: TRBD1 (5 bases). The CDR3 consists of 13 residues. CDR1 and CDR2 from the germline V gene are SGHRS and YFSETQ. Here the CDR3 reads CASNSDSYHEQFF. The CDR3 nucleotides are TGCGCCAGCAACAGCGACAGCTACCATGAGCAGTTCTTC.

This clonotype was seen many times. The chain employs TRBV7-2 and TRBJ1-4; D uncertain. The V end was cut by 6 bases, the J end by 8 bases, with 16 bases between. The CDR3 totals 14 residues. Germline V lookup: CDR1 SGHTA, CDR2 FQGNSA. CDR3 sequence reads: CASRPTRTGEKLFF. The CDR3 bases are TGTGCCAGCAGACCCACCCGGACGGGGGAAAAACTGTTTTTT.

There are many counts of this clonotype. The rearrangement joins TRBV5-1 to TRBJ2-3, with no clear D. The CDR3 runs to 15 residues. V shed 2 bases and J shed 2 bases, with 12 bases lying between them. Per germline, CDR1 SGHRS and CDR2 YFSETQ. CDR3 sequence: CASSLPVGDTDTQYF. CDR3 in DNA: TGCGCCAGCAGCTTACCTGTTGGGGACACAGATACGCAGTATTTT. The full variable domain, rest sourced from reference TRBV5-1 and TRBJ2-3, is KAGVTQTPRYLIKTRGQQVTLSCSPISGHRSVSWYQQTPGQGLQFLFEYFSETQRNKGNFPGRFSGRQFSNSRSEMNVSTLELGDSALYLCASSLPVGDTDTQYFGPGTRLTVL.

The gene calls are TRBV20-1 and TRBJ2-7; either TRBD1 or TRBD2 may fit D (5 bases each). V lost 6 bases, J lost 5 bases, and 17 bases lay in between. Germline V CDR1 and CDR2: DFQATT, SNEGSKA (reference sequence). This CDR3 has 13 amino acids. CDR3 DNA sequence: TGCAGTGCCCCGAGACAGTCCGGGAACGAGCAGTACTTC. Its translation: CSAPRQSGNEQYF.

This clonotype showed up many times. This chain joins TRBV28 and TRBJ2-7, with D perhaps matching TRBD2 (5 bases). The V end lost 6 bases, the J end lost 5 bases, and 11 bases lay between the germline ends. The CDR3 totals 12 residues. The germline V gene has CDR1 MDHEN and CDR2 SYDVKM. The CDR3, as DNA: TGTGCCAGCAGCCACCCCGGGGACGAGCAGTACTTC. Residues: CASSHPGDEQYF.

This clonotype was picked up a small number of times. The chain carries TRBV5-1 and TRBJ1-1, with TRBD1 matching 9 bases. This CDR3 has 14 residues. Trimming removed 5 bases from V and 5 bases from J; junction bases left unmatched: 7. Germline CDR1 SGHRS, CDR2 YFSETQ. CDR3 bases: TGCGCCAGCAGGGGACAGGGAGATGAAACTGAAGCTTTCTTT. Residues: CASRGQGDETEAFF.

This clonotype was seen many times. The CDR3 region is CASSPPGLNTEAFF. The CDR3 DNA follows: TGTGCCAGCAGTCCACCGGGGCTGAACACTGAAGCTTTCTTT. This chain connects TRBV5-6 to TRBJ1-1; D may be TRBD1 (5 bases). The CDR3 has 14 amino acids. Germline V lookup: CDR1 SGHDT, CDR2 YYEEEE. V was clipped by 5 bases and J by 0 bases, with 11 bases between them.